The 18 T cell receptor beta chains given below trace back to one sample, sequenced in a study of CD8+ T cells in alopecia areata. Cells from pooled cutaneous lymph nodes were sorted by CD4, CD8alpha, NKG2D, NKG2ACE and other markers. Investigators isolated RNA and reverse transcribed it into cDNA to act as the sequencing template. The assay was immunoSEQ multiplex PCR, and TCRdb's table has in-frame clones only and misses some. The sample has roughly 260,000 clones, none seen only once. The sample was CD4+ T cells sorted from a lymph node. These receptors were obtained from a C3H/HeJ mouse with alopecia areata. Mouse strain MHC haplotype: H2-k.

As for this clone: Gene names refer to mouse genes. The missing CDR3 end, 4 residues past where the read stops, is filled in from the germline J gene. The rearrangement links TRBV1 to TRBJ2-2; D perhaps matches TRBD2 (7 bases). The CDR3 spans 15 residues. The germline V gene encodes CDR1 NSQYPW and CDR2 LRSPGD (reference sequence). Trimming stripped 6 bases from V and 0 bases from J, with 11 bases between. The CDR3 sequence is CTCRWGASNTGQLYF. CDR3 DNA, as far as it was read: TGCACCTGCAGATGGGGGGCCTCAAACACCGGG.

This clone was seen many times. The gene symbols are mouse symbols. The read ends 4 residues early relative to the CDR3; the germline J gene fills the gap. This rearrangement joins TRBV19 to TRBJ1-2, with 9 nucleotides matching TRBD1. This CDR3 comprises 14 residues. With V trimmed by 4 bases and J by 4 bases, 5 bases remained unmatched. Germline CDR1 FNHDT, CDR2 SITEND (reference sequence). This CDR3 is CASSPGTGTSDYTF. The sequenced CDR3 bases are TGTGCCAGCAGTCCCGGGACAGGGACCTCC. Complete variable domain (other parts from reference TRBV19 and TRBJ1-2): GGIITQTPKFLIGQEGQKLTLKCQQNFNHDTMYWYRQDSGKGLRLIYYSITENDLQKGDLSEGYDASREKKSSFSLTVTSAQKNEMAVFLCASSPGTGTSDYTFGSGTRLLVI.

Comment on this clone: Gene names and germline refer to mouse. The read terminates 4 residues ahead of where the CDR3 ends, so the germline J gene completes it. The rearrangement links TRBV13-1 to TRBJ2-2; D is undetermined. Germline values: CDR1 NSHNY, CDR2 SYGAGN. The V end lost 0 bases, the J end lost 5 bases, and 8 bases lay between the germline ends. The CDR3 is 14 amino acids. The DNA read from the CDR3 is TGTGCCAGCAGTGATGCACCTGGAACCGGG. It encodes CASSDAPGTG. The CDR3 in its entirety is CASSDAPGTGQLYF.

This clone has more than one count but fewer than ten. The genes are named according to mouse. The missing CDR3 end, 4 residues past where the read stops, is filled in from the germline J gene. V is TRBV5 and J is TRBJ1-1; D is possibly TRBD1 (6 bases). The CDR3 totals 15 residues. Trimming cost V 4 bases and J 2 bases, with 14 bases left between them. Germline CDR1 and CDR2: LGHNA and YNLKQL (reference sequence). CDR3 bases read: TGTGCCAGCAGCCGAGGGGGGGCCCTTAACACA. Protein product: CASSRGGALNT. The full CDR3 is CASSRGGALNTEVFF.

This clone has only a few counts. Mouse names are used for the genes. The read terminates 4 residues before the CDR3 end, so the remaining end is supplied by the germline J gene. V is TRBV14 and J is TRBJ2-3; a weak D match, TRBD1 (7 bases). Trimming shortened V by 5 bases and J by 0 bases, and 16 bases separated the two germline ends. Germline CDR1 SGHDT, CDR2 FRDEAV. This CDR3 comprises 16 residues. CDR3 in amino acids: CASSPLTGTSAETLYF. The sequenced CDR3 bases are TGTGCCAGCAGCCCCTTGACAGGGACTAGTGCAGAA.

This clone was counted between two and nine times. Genes here carry mouse names. Read coverage stops 4 residues before the CDR3 terminus; the germline J gene supplies the remainder. J is TRBJ2-3 and V is TRBV1, with D perhaps TRBD1 (6 bases). There are 17 residues in the CDR3. Germline assignment: CDR1 NSQYPW and CDR2 LRSPGD (reference sequence). The V end was cut by 1 base, the J end by 1 base, with 15 bases between. CDR3 DNA, as far as it was read: TGCACCTGCAGTGCAGCCGGGACAAGTCTTGGTGCAGAA. Translation: CTCSAAGTSLGAE. The full CDR3 protein reads CTCSAAGTSLGAETLYF.

Details on this clone: One base away lies a much larger clone, so this may be a sequencing read error. Genes and germline come from the mouse. The read ends 4 residues before the CDR3 terminus; that terminus is restored from the germline J gene. Distinct nucleotide sequences in the sample also encode this CDR3. This chain links TRBV13-3 with TRBJ2-3; unclear D gene. The germline V and J ends were trimmed by 2 bases and 0 bases, with 4 bases remaining between them. From germline, CDR1 is NNHDY and CDR2 SYVADS. The CDR3 covers 13 residues. This CDR3 reads CASSDTSAETLYF. CDR3 bases read: TGTGCCAGCAGTGACACTAGTGCAGAA.

Turning to this clone: Gene names are the mouse ones. The observed sequence ends 4 residues before the CDR3 terminus, with the missing tail filled in from the germline J gene. The chain couples TRBV19 to TRBJ1-1, with D unclear. Germline CDR1 and CDR2: FNHDT and SITEND (reference sequence). This CDR3 comprises 12 residues. The CDR3 bases that were read are TGTGCCAGCAGTATTGGGTGGACA. It is translated as CASSIGWT. The CDR3, in full, reads CASSIGWTEVFF.

This clone was recorded a few times. Any gene name here is a mouse gene name. The read terminates 4 residues ahead of where the CDR3 ends, so the germline J gene completes it. The J gene is TRBJ2-4, the V gene TRBV19; TRBD2 matches 10 bases. Losses at the gene ends were 4 bases for V and 0 bases for J; bases not matched to a gene: 5. Per germline, CDR1 FNHDT and CDR2 SITEND (reference sequence). This CDR3 is 16 amino acids long. The CDR3 protein is CASSHDWGASQNTLYF. Incomplete CDR3 DNA: TGTGCCAGCAGTCACGACTGGGGGGCTAGTCAAAAC.

With regard to this clone: The gene names here belong to mouse. The CDR3 extends 4 residues past the end of the read, so its final part is completed from the germline J gene. Other DNA sequences within the sample encode an identical CDR3. This sequence joins TRBV13-2 and TRBJ2-1; perhaps TRBD2 as D (7 bases). Trimming cost V 0 bases and J 6 bases, with 13 bases left between them. The CDR3 has 15 amino acids. Germline assignment: CDR1 NNHNN and CDR2 SYGAGS (reference sequence). The CDR3 here is CASGDAGGALAEQFF. The sequenced CDR3 bases are TGTGCCAGCGGTGATGCTGGGGGCGCCCTTGCT.

There are a few counts of this clone. Gene names denote mouse genes. CDR3 bases read: TGTGCCAGCACAGGGCAAAAC. Protein product: CASTGQN. The complete CDR3 reads CASTGQNTLYF. V and J are TRBV19 and TRBJ2-4; a weak D match, TRBD1 (5 bases). Read coverage stops 4 residues before the CDR3 terminus; the germline J gene supplies the remainder. Per the germline V gene, CDR1 is FNHDT and CDR2 is SITEND (reference sequence). This CDR3 has 11 amino acids. Trimming cost V 6 bases and J 3 bases, with 5 bases left between them.

In this sample, this clone turned up a few times. Mouse gene names apply. The CDR3 is cut off 4 residues early in the read; its end comes from the germline J gene. The V gene is TRBV1, the J gene TRBJ1-1; the D is unclear. The CDR3 sequence is 12 residues long. Germline V gene lookup returns CDR1 NSQYPW and CDR2 LRSPGD (reference sequence). V lost 2 bases, J lost 4 bases, and 5 bases lay in between. CDR3 DNA (partial): TGCACCTGCAGTGCACAGTTCACA. Protein product: CTCSAQFT. The full CDR3 sequence reads CTCSAQFTEVFF.

A note on this clone: Gene names and germline match the mouse. The CDR3 spells CASRLWTGGQDTQYF. The sequenced CDR3 bases are TGTGCCAGCAGACTCTGGACAGGGGGCCAAGAC. The chain combines TRBV13-1 with TRBJ2-5; 10 bases are a match to TRBD1. The read halts 4 residues ahead of the CDR3 end, with the missing end drawn from the germline J gene. This CDR3 region has 15 residues. V lost 5 bases, J lost 2 bases, and 5 bases stayed unmatched. CDR1 and CDR2 (germline): NSHNY, SYGAGN.

Notes on this clone: Each gene name is a mouse one. The observed sequence ends 4 residues before the CDR3 terminus, with the missing tail filled in from the germline J gene. The chain employs TRBV1 and TRBJ2-4, with D perhaps matching TRBD1 (5 bases). The CDR3 has 13 residues. Trimming shortened V by 6 bases and J by 3 bases, and 10 bases separated the two germline ends. CDR1 is NSQYPW and CDR2 is LRSPGD in the germline V gene (reference sequence). Partial CDR3 DNA: TGCACCTGCAGGCAGGGAAGACAAAAC. Its translation: CTCRQGRQN. The CDR3 in its entirety is CTCRQGRQNTLYF.

The sample holds a few counts of this clone. The genes and germline here are from mouse. The missing CDR3 end, 4 residues past where the read stops, is filled in from the germline J gene. The J gene is TRBJ1-1, the V gene TRBV13-3; D remains unclear. Trimming took off 3 bases at V and 0 bases at J, with 6 bases between the two ends. The CDR3 spans 13 residues. The germline CDR1 and CDR2 sequences are NNHDY and SYVADS. This CDR3 reads CASSGNANTEVFF. The CDR3 DNA, read in part, is TGTGCCAGCAGTGGTAATGCAAACACA.

With regard to this clone: All gene names here are mouse names. Read sequence stops 4 residues before the CDR3 end, and the germline J gene provides the missing end. V and J are TRBV19 and TRBJ2-3, with 10 bases fitting TRBD2. With 2 bases clipped from V and 1 base from J, the junction kept 4 bases outside the gene matches. There are 16 residues in the CDR3. Germline V gives CDR1 FNHDT, CDR2 SITEND (reference sequence). CDR3 DNA (partial): TGTGCCAGCAGTATTAACTGGGGGGGAGGTGCAGAA. The encoded protein is CASSINWGGGAE. In full, the CDR3 reads CASSINWGGGAETLYF.

This clone was counted a few times. Germline and genes: mouse. The read terminates 4 residues before the CDR3 end, so the remaining end is supplied by the germline J gene. This sequence joins TRBV19 and TRBJ2-3; D perhaps matches TRBD1 (5 bases). The V end was cut by 0 bases, the J end by 3 bases, with 8 bases between. Germline values: CDR1 FNHDT, CDR2 SITEND (reference sequence). This CDR3 comprises 14 residues. The CDR3 sequence is CASSIGAGAETLYF. Incomplete CDR3 DNA: TGTGCCAGCAGTATAGGCGCAGGGGCAGAA.

This clone appeared a few times. Gene names are the mouse ones. The missing CDR3 end, 4 residues past where the read stops, is filled in from the germline J gene. The chain carries TRBV13-1 and TRBJ2-2; TRBD2 is a possible D gene (6 bases). Germline V gene lookup returns CDR1 NSHNY and CDR2 SYGAGN. This CDR3 is 15 amino acids long. V lost 1 base to trimming and J lost 4 bases, with 11 bases between them. The covered CDR3 bases are TGTGCCAGCAGTGATCTGGGGCGAGGCACCGGG. Protein: CASSDLGRGTG. The entire CDR3 sequence reads CASSDLGRGTGQLYF.